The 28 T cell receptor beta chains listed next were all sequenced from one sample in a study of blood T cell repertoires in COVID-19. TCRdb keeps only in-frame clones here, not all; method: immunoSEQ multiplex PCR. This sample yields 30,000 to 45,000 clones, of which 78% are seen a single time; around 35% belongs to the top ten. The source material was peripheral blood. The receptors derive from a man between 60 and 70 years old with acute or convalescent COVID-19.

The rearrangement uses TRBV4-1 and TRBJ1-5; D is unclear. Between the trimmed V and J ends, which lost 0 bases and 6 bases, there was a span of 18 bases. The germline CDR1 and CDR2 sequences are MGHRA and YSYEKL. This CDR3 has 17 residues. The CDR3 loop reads CASSQEQKGGRAQPQHF. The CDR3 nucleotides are TGCGCCAGCAGCCAAGAGCAAAAGGGAGGGCGCGCTCAGCCCCAGCATTTT.

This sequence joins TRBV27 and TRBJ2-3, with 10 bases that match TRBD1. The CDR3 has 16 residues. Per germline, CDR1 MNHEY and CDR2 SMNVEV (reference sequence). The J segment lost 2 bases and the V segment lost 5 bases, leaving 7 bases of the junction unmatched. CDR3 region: CASSPTDRGATDTQYF. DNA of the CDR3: TGTGCCAGCAGTCCGACGGACAGGGGGGCCACAGATACGCAGTATTTT.

CDR3 DNA: TGCGCCAGCAGCTCCACAGGGCCGTACAATGAGCAGTTCTTC. Translation gives CASSSTGPYNEQFF. The chain is built from TRBV5-1 and TRBJ2-1; D may be TRBD1 (6 bases). This CDR3 has 14 amino acids. Germline V gives CDR1 SGHRS, CDR2 YFSETQ. V shed 3 bases and J shed 4 bases, with 11 bases lying between them.

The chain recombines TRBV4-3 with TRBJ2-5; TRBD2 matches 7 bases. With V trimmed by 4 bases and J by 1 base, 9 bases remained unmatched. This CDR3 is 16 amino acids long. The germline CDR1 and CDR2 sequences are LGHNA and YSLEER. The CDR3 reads CASSPGEGVGQETQYF. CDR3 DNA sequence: TGCGCCAGCAGCCCCGGGGAGGGAGTAGGCCAAGAGACCCAGTACTTC.

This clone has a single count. CDR3 in amino acids: CASNPKRTDNSPLHF. The DNA of the CDR3 is TGTGCCAGCAATCCGAAGAGGACAGATAATTCACCCCTCCACTTT. The chain links TRBV6-5 to TRBJ1-6; maybe TRBD1 (6 bases). V shed 7 bases and J shed 5 bases, with 15 bases lying between them. The germline gives CDR1 MNHEY, CDR2 SVGAGI. CDR3 length: 15 residues.

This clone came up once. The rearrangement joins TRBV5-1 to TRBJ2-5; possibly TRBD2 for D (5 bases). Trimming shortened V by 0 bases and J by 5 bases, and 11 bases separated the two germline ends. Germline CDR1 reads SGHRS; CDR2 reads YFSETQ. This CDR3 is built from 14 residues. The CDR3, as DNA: TGCGCCAGCAGCTTGGAGGGAGTGGGTGAGACCCAGTACTTC. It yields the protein CASSLEGVGETQYF.

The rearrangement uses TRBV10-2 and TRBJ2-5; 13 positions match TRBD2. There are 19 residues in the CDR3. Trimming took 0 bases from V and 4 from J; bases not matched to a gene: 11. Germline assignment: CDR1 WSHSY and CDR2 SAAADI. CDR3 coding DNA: TGCGCCAGCAGTGAGTCGAGTGGACTAGCGGGAGACCCCCGAGAGACCCAGTACTTC. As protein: CASSESSGLAGDPRETQYF.

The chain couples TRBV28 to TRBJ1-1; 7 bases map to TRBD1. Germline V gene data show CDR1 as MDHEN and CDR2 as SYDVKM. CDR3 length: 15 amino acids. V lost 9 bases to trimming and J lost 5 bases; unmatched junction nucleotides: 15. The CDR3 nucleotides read TGTGCCAGTCAGAGAGGCAGGGGGGCGCGAACTGAAGCTTTCTTT. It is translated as CASQRGRGARTEAFF.

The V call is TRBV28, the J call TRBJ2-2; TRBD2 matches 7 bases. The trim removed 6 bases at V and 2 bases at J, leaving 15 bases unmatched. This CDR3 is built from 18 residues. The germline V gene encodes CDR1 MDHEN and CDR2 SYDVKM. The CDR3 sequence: CASSTPGPGGLNTGELFF. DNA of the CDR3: TGTGCCAGCAGCACCCCGGGTCCGGGGGGTTTAAACACCGGGGAGCTGTTTTTT. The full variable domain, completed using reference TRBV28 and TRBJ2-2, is DVKVTQSSRYLVKRTGEKVFLECVQDMDHENMFWYRQDPGLGLRLIYFSYDVKMKEKGDIPEGYSVSREKKERFSLILESASTNQTSMYLCASSTPGPGGLNTGELFFGEGSRLTVL.

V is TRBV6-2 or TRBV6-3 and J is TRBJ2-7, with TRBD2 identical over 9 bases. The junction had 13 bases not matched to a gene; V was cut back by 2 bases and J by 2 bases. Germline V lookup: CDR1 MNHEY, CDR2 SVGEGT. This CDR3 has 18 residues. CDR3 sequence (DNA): TGTGCCAGCAGTTACGGGTCTAGCGGGAAAATCGGTCCCTACGAGCAGTACTTC. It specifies CASSYGSSGKIGPYEQYF.

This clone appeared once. The CDR3 loop reads CSVRGTNEKLFF. The CDR3 region has the DNA TGCAGCGTCCGAGGGACTAATGAAAAACTGTTTTTT. The V gene is TRBV29-1, the J gene TRBJ1-4; D is undetermined. CDR1 SQVTM and CDR2 ANQGSEA come from the germline V gene. The V end was cut by 6 bases, the J end by 2 bases, with 7 bases between. The CDR3 contains 12 residues.

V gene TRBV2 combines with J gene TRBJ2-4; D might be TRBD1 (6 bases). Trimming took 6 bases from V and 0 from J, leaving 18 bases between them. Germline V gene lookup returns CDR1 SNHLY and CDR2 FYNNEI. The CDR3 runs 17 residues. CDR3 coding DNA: TGTGCCAGCAGGTTCGAACAGGGCCAACTAGCCAAAAACATTCAGTACTTC. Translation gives CASRFEQGQLAKNIQYF.

This CDR3 is CASSGQGQGAWNTGELFF. The CDR3 DNA follows: TGTGCCAGCAGTGGTCAGGGACAGGGGGCTTGGAACACCGGGGAGCTGTTTTTT. This chain connects TRBV6-1 to TRBJ2-2; 12 positions agree with TRBD1. Per germline, CDR1 MNHNS and CDR2 SASEGT. Trimming at V came to 4 bases and at J to 1 base, leaving 7 bases not matched to a gene. This CDR3 has 18 amino acids.

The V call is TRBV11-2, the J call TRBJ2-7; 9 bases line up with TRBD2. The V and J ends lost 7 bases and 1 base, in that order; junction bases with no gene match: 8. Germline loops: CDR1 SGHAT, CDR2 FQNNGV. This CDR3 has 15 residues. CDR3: CASNPGGLASYEQYF. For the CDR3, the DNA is TGTGCCAGCAACCCGGGGGGACTAGCATCCTACGAGCAGTACTTC.

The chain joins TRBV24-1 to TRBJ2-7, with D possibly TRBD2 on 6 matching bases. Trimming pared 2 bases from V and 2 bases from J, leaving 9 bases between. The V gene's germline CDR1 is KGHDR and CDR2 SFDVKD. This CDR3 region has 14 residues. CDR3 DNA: TGTGCCACCAGTGATTGGGACTCCCCCTACGAGCAGTACTTC. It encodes CATSDWDSPYEQYF.

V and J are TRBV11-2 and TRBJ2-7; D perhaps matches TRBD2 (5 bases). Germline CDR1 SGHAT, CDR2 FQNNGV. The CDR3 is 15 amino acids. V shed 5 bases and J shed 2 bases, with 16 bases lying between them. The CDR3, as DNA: TGTGCCAGCAGCCAGAGCCCGAACGGGGCCTACGAGCAGTACTTC. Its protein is CASSQSPNGAYEQYF.

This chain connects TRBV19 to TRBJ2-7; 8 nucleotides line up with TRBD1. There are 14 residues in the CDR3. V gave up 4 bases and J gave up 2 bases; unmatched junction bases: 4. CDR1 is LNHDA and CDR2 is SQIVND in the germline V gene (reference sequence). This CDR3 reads CASSRDRSAYEQYF. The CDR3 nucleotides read TGTGCCAGTAGTAGGGACAGGTCCGCCTACGAGCAGTACTTC.

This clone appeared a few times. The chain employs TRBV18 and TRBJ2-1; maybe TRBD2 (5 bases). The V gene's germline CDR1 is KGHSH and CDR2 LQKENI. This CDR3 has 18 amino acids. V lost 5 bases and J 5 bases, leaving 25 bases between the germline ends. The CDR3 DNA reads TGTGCCAGCTCATCCATGGGATTCGGAGGACTTGCTAACAATGAGCAGTTCTTC. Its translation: CASSSMGFGGLANNEQFF.

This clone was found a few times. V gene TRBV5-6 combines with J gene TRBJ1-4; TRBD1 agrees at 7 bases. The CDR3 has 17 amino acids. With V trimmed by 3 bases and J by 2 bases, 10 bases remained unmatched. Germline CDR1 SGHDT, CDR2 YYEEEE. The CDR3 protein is CASSYYRQGGTNEKLFF. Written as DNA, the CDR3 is TGTGCCAGCAGCTACTACCGACAGGGCGGCACTAATGAAAAACTGTTTTTT.

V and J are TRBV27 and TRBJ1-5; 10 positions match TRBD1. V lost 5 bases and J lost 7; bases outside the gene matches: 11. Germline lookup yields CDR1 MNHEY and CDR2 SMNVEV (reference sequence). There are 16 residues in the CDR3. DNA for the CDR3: TGTGCCAGCAGTCCCTTCTGGACAGGGGGAAGGCAGCCCCAGCATTTT. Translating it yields CASSPFWTGGRQPQHF.

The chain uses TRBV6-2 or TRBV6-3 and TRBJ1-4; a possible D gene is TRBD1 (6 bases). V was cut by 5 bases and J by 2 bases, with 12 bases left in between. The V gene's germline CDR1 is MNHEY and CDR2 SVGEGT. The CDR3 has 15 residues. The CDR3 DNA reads TGTGCCAGCAGTACAGGGACGAGGACTAATGAAAAACTGTTTTTT. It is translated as CASSTGTRTNEKLFF.

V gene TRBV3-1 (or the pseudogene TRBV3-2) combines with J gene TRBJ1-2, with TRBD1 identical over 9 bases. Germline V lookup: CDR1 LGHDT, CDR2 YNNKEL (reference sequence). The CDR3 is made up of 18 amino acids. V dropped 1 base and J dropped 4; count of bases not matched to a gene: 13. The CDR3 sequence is CASSQGGQGSYAGYGYTF. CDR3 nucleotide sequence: TGTGCCAGCAGCCAAGGTGGACAGGGGAGTTATGCAGGCTATGGCTACACCTTC.

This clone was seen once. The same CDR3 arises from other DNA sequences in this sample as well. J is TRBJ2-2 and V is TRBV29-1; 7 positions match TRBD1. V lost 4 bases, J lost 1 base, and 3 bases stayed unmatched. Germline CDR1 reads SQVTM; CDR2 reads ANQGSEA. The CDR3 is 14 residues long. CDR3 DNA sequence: TGCAGCGTTGGGAGGACAGGGAACACCGGGGAGCTGTTTTTT. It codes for CSVGRTGNTGELFF.

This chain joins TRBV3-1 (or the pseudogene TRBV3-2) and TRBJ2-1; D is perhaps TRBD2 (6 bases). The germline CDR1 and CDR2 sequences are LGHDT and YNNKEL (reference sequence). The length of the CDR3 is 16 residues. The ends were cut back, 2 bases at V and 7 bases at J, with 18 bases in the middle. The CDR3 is CASSQYGTLPSNEQFF. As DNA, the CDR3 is TGTGCCAGCAGCCAATATGGGACTCTCCCATCTAATGAGCAGTTCTTC.

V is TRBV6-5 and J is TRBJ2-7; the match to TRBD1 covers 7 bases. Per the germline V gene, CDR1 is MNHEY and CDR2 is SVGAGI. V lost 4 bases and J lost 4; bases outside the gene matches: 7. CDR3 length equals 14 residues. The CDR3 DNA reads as TGTGCCAGCAGTTTTCGACAGGGAAATTACGAGCAGTACTTC. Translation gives CASSFRQGNYEQYF.

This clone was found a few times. The CDR3 DNA sequence: TGTGCCAGCAGTTTGCGGACGGGAATGAAGAATGAGCAGTTCTTC. It specifies CASSLRTGMKNEQFF. The chain links TRBV28 to TRBJ2-1; D is perhaps TRBD2 (5 bases). The CDR3 consists of 15 residues. CDR1 MDHEN and CDR2 SYDVKM come from the germline V gene. The V end was cut by 3 bases, the J end by 7 bases, with 16 bases between.

CDR3: CASSLLQADDEAFF. The CDR3 DNA is TGTGCCAGCAGCTTGTTACAGGCAGATGATGAAGCTTTCTTT. This chain connects TRBV5-6 to TRBJ1-1, with a tentative D call TRBD1 (5 bases). Per the germline V gene, CDR1 is SGHDT and CDR2 is YYEEEE. Trimming removed 1 base from V and 7 bases from J, with 14 bases in between. There are 14 residues in the CDR3.

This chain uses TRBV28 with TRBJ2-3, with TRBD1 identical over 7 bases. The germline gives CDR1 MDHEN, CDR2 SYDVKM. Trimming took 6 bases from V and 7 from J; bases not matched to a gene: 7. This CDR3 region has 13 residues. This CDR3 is CASSPRDSYTQYF. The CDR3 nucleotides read TGTGCCAGCAGCCCCCGGGACAGCTATACGCAGTATTTT.